This is a list of T cell receptor beta chains from one sample in a study of cytomegalovirus exposure and HLA in healthy donors. Data came from immunoSEQ multiplex PCR; TCRdb stores just in-frame clones and leaves some out. The data contain approximately 160,000 clones, about 82% of them singletons. Sample: PBMCs. The receptors originated from a woman aged 18-35 years in good health and CMV-seronegative. CDR3s include the opening cysteine and the closing phenylalanine or tryptophan. The D gene is left open where the match is weak. Only some rows state a clone size, as once, few, many or a class for expanded clones.

J gene	clone size	V gene	D gene	CDR3 DNA	CDR3 protein
TRBJ2-1	few	TRBV25-1	TRBD2	TGTGCCAGCGGGGGACTAGCGGGAGTGAACAATGAGCAGTTCTTC	CASGGLAGVNNEQFF
TRBJ1-1	.	TRBV2	.	TGTGCCAGCAACGGACAGCTGAACACTGAAGCTTTCTTT	CASNGQLNTEAFF
TRBJ1-1	once	TRBV29-1	.	TGCAGCGTGGAAGTAACAGGGAACACTGAAGCTTTCTTT	CSVEVTGNTEAFF
TRBJ2-7	.	TRBV27	TRBD2	TGTGCCAGCAGTCCCGTAGGGCCTGGACTAGCGGGAGCCTCCTACGAGCAGTACTTC	CASSPVGPGLAGASYEQYF
TRBJ1-1	.	TRBV14	.	TGTGCCAGCAGCCAAGTCGGGGGGACCTTTGAAGCTTTCTTT	CASSQVGGTFEAFF
TRBJ2-7	few	TRBV9	.	TGTGCCAGCAGCGTAGGGGCTATTACTGGGGAGCAGTACTTC	CASSVGAITGEQYF
TRBJ2-7	.	TRBV19	.	TGTGCCAGTAGTATAGGAGGGGGTTCCTCCGAGCAGTACTTC	CASSIGGGSSEQYF
TRBJ1-1	.	TRBV20-1	.	TGCAGTGCTAGTACCAGGGCGGGATCTTTCTTT	CSASTRAGSFF
TRBJ1-2	.	TRBV30	.	TGTGCCTGGAGGAAAGACAGGTTATATGGCTACACCTTC	CAWRKDRLYGYTF
TRBJ2-7	.	TRBV5-1	TRBD2	TGCGCCAGCAGCTTGGCGGCTTTGACTAGCGGGAGTTACGAGCAGTACTTC	CASSLAALTSGSYEQYF
TRBJ2-3	.	TRBV11-3	.	TGTGCCAGCAGCTTAATGGCAGGGTTAGATACGCAGTATTTT	CASSLMAGLDTQYF
TRBJ1-5	.	TRBV19	TRBD1	TGTGCCAGTAGTCCCAGGACAGGGGGCACTACCCATCAGCCCCAGCATTTT	CASSPRTGGTTHQPQHF
TRBJ2-3	.	TRBV5-1	TRBD2	TGCGCCAGCAGCTACCCTCGGGCTAGCGGGAGGAGCACAGATACGCAGTATTTT	CASSYPRASGRSTDTQYF
TRBJ2-3	.	TRBV5-1	TRBD2	TGCGCCAGCAGCTTGAATGGGTGGGAGGGAAGAGATACGCAGTATTTT	CASSLNGWEGRDTQYF
TRBJ1-5	.	TRBV7-9	.	TGTGCCAGCAGCTTATCAGGGGTCCAGCCCCAGCATTTT	CASSLSGVQPQHF
TRBJ1-1	once	TRBV30	.	TGTGCCTGGAGTATGGGGCCCCGGGCTTTCTTT	CAWSMGPRAFF
TRBJ1-2	.	TRBV7-2	TRBD1	TGTGCCAGCAGCTTGGGACAGGGTGATGGCTACACCTTC	CASSLGQGDGYTF
TRBJ2-1	.	TRBV5-1	TRBD1	TGCGCCAGCAGCTCGACAGGGGGCTCCTACAATGAGCAGTTCTTC	CASSSTGGSYNEQFF
TRBJ1-6	few	TRBV11-3	.	TGTGCCAGCAGCTCGAGAGGGGGTCAACTCTTTAATTCACCCCTCCACTTT	CASSSRGGQLFNSPLHF
TRBJ2-1	few	TRBV6-4	TRBD2	TGTGCCAGCAGCGAAAGACTAGCGGGAGATCCCCTGTTCTTC	CASSERLAGDPLFF
TRBJ2-7	.	TRBV15	.	TGTGCCACCAGCAGAACAGGGAGCTCCTACGAGCAGTACTTC	CATSRTGSSYEQYF
TRBJ1-1	.	TRBV5-4	.	TGTGCCAGCAGCTTAGACAGGCCCCTCAACACTGAAGCTTTCTTT	CASSLDRPLNTEAFF
TRBJ2-1	few	TRBV4-1	TRBD1	TGCGCCAGCAGCCAAGACCTCGCCTCTCGGACAGGCCGTCGAGGTGAGCAGTTCTTC	CASSQDLASRTGRRGEQFF
TRBJ2-3	.	TRBV7-3	TRBD1	TGTGCCAGCAGCGATACAGGGGTCGCCACAGATACGCAGTATTTT	CASSDTGVATDTQYF
TRBJ2-7	.	TRBV4-3	.	TGCGCCAGCAGCCAAGGTCGGGAGTCCCCTACCTACGAGCAGTACTTC	CASSQGRESPTYEQYF
TRBJ2-3	.	TRBV5-1	.	TGCGCCAGCAGCTACCGGGGGACAGATACGCAGTATTTT	CASSYRGTDTQYF
TRBJ2-7	.	TRBV4-3	.	TGCGCCAGCAGCCAATGGAGGGAAGGGAGCGAGCAGTACTTC	CASSQWREGSEQYF
TRBJ1-3	.	TRBV6-1	TRBD1	TGTGCCAGCAGCCGGACAGGGGGCGACGGAAACACCATATATTTT	CASSRTGGDGNTIYF
TRBJ1-1	.	TRBV5-1	.	TGCGCCAGCAGCACGCCAGGGGTGGCGAGCACTGAAGCTTTCTTT	CASSTPGVASTEAFF
TRBJ2-2	.	TRBV6-6	.	TGTGCCAGCAGTCATACAGGGTCCGCGAACACCGGGGAGCTGTTTTTT	CASSHTGSANTGELFF
TRBJ1-1	.	TRBV5-1	TRBD1	TGCGCCAGCAGCCCCAGAGGAGACAGGGGCGAAGCTTTCTTT	CASSPRGDRGEAFF
TRBJ1-5	.	TRBV30	.	TGTGCCTGGAGTGAGAACAGCCGGCGTCAGCCCCAGCATTTT	CAWSENSRRQPQHF
TRBJ2-1	.	TRBV13	TRBD2	TGTGCCAGCACCGCCCCGGACCCTAGCGGGTCCAATGAGCAGTTCTTC	CASTAPDPSGSNEQFF
TRBJ2-7	once	TRBV23-1	TRBD1	TGCGCCAGCAGGAAAAACACAGGGGCCCTAAATTACGAGCAGTACTTC	CASRKNTGALNYEQYF
TRBJ1-2	.	TRBV19	.	TGTGCCAGTAGTATAGATCCGGGGGATCCCTATGGCTACACCTTC	CASSIDPGDPYGYTF
TRBJ2-1	.	TRBV5-4	.	TGTGCCAGCAGCTTGGACGGTAGCTATAACGTGGATGAGCAGTTCTTC	CASSLDGSYNVDEQFF
TRBJ2-3	.	TRBV28	.	TGTGCCAGTCACGGCGAGACTGCCCTTCCAACAGATACGCAGTATTTT	CASHGETALPTDTQYF
TRBJ2-3	.	TRBV18	TRBD2	TGTGCCAGCTCACCTGCGGGGGGGGCGGATACGCAGTATTTT	CASSPAGGADTQYF
TRBJ1-5	.	TRBV28	.	TGTGCCAGCAGCCTCCGGGGGGGCCGTGATCAGCCCCAGCATTTT	CASSLRGGRDQPQHF
TRBJ2-7	.	TRBV10-1	.	TGCGCCAGCAGTGAGTCGAAGGACGGACTGGGAGTTATCCACGAGCAGTACTTC	CASSESKDGLGVIHEQYF
TRBJ2-5	.	TRBV11-2	TRBD2	TGTGCCAGCAGCTTACCTAGCGGGGCGGGGACCCAGTACTTC	CASSLPSGAGTQYF
TRBJ2-3	.	TRBV4-3	.	TGCGCCAGCAGCCCCTACACAGATACGCAGTATTTT	CASSPYTDTQYF
TRBJ1-1	once	TRBV28	.	TGTGCCAGCACCCTAAGACAGGCCACTGAAGCCTTCTTT	CASTLRQATEAFF
TRBJ2-3	.	TRBV5-1	TRBD2	TGCGCCAGCAGCTTGGCGGATCTAGCGGCTGGAGATACGCAGTATTTT	CASSLADLAAGDTQYF
TRBJ1-1	.	TRBV6-6	.	TGTGCCAGCAGCGGGTTGAACACTGAAGCTTTCTTT	CASSGLNTEAFF
TRBJ2-7	.	TRBV7-7	.	TGTGCTAGCAGCAGGGGAGGGTACGAGCAGTACTTC	CASSRGGYEQYF
TRBJ2-7	.	TRBV5-6	TRBD1	TGTGCCAGCAGCCCCCGACAGGGGTTGCTTGGCGAGCAGTACTTC	CASSPRQGLLGEQYF
TRBJ2-5	.	TRBV27	.	TGTGCCAGCAGGCGGGGTTTAGAAGAGACCCAGTACTTC	CASRRGLEETQYF